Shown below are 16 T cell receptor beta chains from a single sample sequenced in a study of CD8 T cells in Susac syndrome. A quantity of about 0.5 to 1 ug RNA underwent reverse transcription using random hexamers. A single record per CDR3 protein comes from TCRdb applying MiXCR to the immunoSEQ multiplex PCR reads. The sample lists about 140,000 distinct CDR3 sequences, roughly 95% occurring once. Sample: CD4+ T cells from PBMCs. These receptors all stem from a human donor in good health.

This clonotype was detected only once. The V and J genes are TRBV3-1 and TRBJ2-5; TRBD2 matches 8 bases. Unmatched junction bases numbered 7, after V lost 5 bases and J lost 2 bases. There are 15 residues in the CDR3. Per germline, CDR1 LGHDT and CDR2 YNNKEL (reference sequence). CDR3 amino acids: CASSSSAGVQETQYF. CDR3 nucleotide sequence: TGTGCCAGCAGCTCCTCAGCGGGAGTACAAGAGACCCAGTACTTC.

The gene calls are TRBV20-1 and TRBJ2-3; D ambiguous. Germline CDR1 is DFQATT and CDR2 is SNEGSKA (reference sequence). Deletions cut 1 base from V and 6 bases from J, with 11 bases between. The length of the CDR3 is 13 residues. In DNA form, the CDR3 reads TGCAGTGCTAGAGGGGTAGCATGGGATACGCAGTATTTT. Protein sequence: CSARGVAWDTQYF.

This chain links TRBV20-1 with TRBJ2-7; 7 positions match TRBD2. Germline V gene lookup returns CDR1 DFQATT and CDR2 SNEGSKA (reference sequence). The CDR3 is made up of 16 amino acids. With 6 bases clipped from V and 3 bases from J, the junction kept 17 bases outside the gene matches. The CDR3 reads CSAPSMGSGINYEQYF. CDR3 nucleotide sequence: TGCAGTGCCCCATCTATGGGAAGCGGGATTAACTACGAGCAGTACTTC.

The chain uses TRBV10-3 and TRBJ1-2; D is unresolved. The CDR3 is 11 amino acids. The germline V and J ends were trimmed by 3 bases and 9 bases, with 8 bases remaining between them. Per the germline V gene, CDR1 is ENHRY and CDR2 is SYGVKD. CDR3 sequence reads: CAISDGVSYTF. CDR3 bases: TGTGCCATCAGTGACGGGGTTAGCTACACCTTC.

Written as DNA, the CDR3 is TGCAGCGTTGCGTCAGGGTTCCTCTATGGCTACACCTTC. It yields the protein CSVASGFLYGYTF. The chain employs TRBV29-1 and TRBJ1-2, with D maybe TRBD1 (5 bases). Trimming took off 4 bases at V and 4 bases at J, with 13 bases between the two ends. CDR3 length equals 13 residues. CDR1 and CDR2 from the germline V gene are SQVTM and ANQGSEA.

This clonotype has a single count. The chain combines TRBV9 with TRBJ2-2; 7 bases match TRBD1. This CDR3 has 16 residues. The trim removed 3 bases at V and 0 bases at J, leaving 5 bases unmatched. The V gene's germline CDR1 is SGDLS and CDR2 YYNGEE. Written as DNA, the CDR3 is TGTGCCAGCAGCGAAGACAGGGCTGCGAACACCGGGGAGCTGTTTTTT. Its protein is CASSEDRAANTGELFF.

CDR3 sequence (DNA): TGTGCCATCCCCGGGGTACCCCATTCCGGCGAGCAGTACTTC. Amino acids: CAIPGVPHSGEQYF. The gene calls are TRBV27 and TRBJ2-7; D might be TRBD2 (5 bases). CDR3 length equals 14 residues. CDR1 is MNHEY, CDR2 SMNVEV, per germline (reference sequence). Trimming took off 10 bases at V and 6 bases at J, with 22 bases between the two ends.

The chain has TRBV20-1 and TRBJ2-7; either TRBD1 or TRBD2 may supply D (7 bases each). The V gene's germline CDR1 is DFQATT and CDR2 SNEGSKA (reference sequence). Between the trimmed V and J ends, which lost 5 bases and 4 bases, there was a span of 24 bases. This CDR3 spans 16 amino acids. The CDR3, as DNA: TGCAGTGCTGGGGCCCTGGGGAGGGGGCGCCGGTACGAGCAGTACTTC. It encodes CSAGALGRGRRYEQYF.

The CDR3 DNA is TGCGCCAGCAGCGGGGGACTAGCGGGAGACTACGAGCAGTACTTC. Translated, it gives CASSGGLAGDYEQYF. V usage is TRBV5-1 and J usage is TRBJ2-7; the match to TRBD2 covers 14 bases. Germline-derived CDR1 and CDR2 are SGHRS and YFSETQ. The CDR3 consists of 15 residues. V dropped 4 bases and J dropped 3; count of bases not matched to a gene: 3.

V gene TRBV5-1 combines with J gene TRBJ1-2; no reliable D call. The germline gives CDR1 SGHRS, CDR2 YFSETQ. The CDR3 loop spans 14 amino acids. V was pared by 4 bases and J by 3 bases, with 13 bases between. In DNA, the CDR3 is TGCGCCAGCAGCCCCTCCCGTATGGACTATGGCTACACCTTC. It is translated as CASSPSRMDYGYTF.

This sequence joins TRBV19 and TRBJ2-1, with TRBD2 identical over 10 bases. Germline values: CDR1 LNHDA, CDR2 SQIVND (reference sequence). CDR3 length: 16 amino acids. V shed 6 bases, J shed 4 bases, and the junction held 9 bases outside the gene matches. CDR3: CASRRTSGTIYNEQFF. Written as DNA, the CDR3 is TGTGCCAGTAGGAGGACTAGCGGAACCATTTACAATGAGCAGTTCTTC. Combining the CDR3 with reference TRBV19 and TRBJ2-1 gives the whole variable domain DGGITQSPKYLFRKEGQNVTLSCEQNLNHDAMYWYRQDPGQGLRLIYYSQIVNDFQKGDIAEGYSVSREKKESFPLTVTSAQKNPTAFYLCASRRTSGTIYNEQFFGPGTRLTVL.

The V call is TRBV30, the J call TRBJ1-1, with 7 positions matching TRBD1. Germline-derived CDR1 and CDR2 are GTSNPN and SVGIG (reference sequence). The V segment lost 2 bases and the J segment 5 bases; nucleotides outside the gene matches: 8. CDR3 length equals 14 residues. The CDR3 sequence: CAWSLWQGETEAFF. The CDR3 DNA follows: TGTGCCTGGAGTTTATGGCAGGGGGAGACTGAAGCTTTCTTT.

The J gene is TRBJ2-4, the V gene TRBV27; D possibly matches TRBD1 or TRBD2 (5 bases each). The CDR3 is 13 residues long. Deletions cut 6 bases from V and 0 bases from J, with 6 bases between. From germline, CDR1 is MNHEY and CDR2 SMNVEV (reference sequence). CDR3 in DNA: TGTGCCAGCAGGGGGACAGCCAAAAACATTCAGTACTTC. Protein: CASRGTAKNIQYF.

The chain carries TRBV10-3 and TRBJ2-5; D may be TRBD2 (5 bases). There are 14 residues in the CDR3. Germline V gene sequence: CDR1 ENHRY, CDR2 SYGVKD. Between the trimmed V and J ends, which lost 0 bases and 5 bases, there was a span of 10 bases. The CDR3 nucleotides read TGTGCCATCAGTGAGTCTGGAGGTCCCGAGACCCAGTACTTC. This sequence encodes CAISESGGPETQYF.

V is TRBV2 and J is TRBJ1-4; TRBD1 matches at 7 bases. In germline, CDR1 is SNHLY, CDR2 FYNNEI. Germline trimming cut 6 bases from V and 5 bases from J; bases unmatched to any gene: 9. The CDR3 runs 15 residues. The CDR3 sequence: CASRATGTDNEKLFF. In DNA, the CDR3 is TGTGCCAGCAGGGCAACCGGGACAGACAATGAAAAACTGTTTTTT.

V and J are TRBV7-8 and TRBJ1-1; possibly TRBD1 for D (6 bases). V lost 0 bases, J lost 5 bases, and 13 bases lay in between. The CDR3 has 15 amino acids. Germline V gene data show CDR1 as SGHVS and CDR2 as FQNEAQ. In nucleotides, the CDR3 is TGTGCCAGCAGCTTAGCGGTTGGGCAGGGGACTGAAGCTTTCTTT. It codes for CASSLAVGQGTEAFF. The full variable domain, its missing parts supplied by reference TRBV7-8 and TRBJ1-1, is GAGVSQSPRYKVAKRGQDVALRCDPISGHVSLFWYQQALGQGPEFLTYFQNEAQLDKSGLPSDRFFAERPEGSVSTLKIQRTQQEDSAVYLCASSLAVGQGTEAFFGQGTRLTVV.